The clone carrying this T cell receptor (beta chain) was counted at least ten times. The CDR3 has 19 residues. Germline V gives CDR1 MNHEY, CDR2 SVGAGI. V shed 4 bases and J 4 bases; nucleotides not matched to a gene: 14. The sample belongs to a study of early T cells in non-severe SARS-CoV-2 infection. Individual cDNA molecules were tagged with unique molecular identifiers. TCRdb processed the 5' RACE reads anew with MiXCR; each CDR3 protein has one entry. The repertoire holds 85,000 to 100,000 distinct CDR3 sequences, with 9.5% to 11% as singletons. The sample consisted of whole blood, taken at baseline. This clonotype was obtained from an adult who was a healthcare worker with PCR-confirmed SARS-CoV-2 infection or an uninfected control (not recorded which). The chain employs TRBV6-5 and TRBJ1-5, with TRBD1 matching over 12 bases. Here the CDR3 reads CASSSSRGQGAGGNQPQHF. DNA of the CDR3: TGTGCCAGCAGTTCCTCCCGGGGACAGGGGGCTGGAGGAAATCAGCCCCAGCATTTT.